Presented here are 12 T cell receptor beta chains from one specimen sequenced in a study of blood T cell repertoires in COVID-19. Repertoires were generated with immunoSEQ multiplex PCR, while TCRdb's copy carries only in-frame clones and drops some. The sample carries a few hundred thousand clones, roughly 81% recorded once. Sample: PBMCs or T cells enriched from blood (not recorded which). These receptor sequences come from a woman in her forties or fifties who had been exposed to COVID-19.

The genes are TRBV15 and TRBJ1-2, with a possible D match to TRBD1 (5 bases). V lost 5 bases, J lost 6 bases, and 13 bases lay in between. The CDR3 consists of 13 residues. Germline assignment: CDR1 LNHNV and CDR2 YYDKDF (reference sequence). The CDR3, as DNA: TGTGCCACCAGCCTCACAGGAAATGATGGCTACACCTTC. The encoded protein is CATSLTGNDGYTF. The entire variable domain, with the rest obtained from reference TRBV15 and TRBJ1-2, is as follows: DAMVIQNPRYQVTQFGKPVTLSCSQTLNHNVMYWYQQKSSQAPKLLFHYYDKDFNNEADTPDNFQSRRPNTSFCFLDIRSPGLGDTAMYLCATSLTGNDGYTFGSGTRLTVV.

Worth noting for this clone: Other DNA sequences in this specimen translate into the identical CDR3. The rearrangement uses TRBV7-2 and TRBJ1-5; D not certain. From germline, CDR1 is SGHTA and CDR2 FQGNSA. V was clipped by 1 base and J by 4 bases, with 8 bases between them. The CDR3 has 14 residues. CDR3 in DNA: TGTGCCAGCAGCTTAGGTACCGGTAATCAGCCCCAGCATTTT. It encodes CASSLGTGNQPQHF.

The chain couples TRBV2 to TRBJ1-4, with no clear D. This CDR3 comprises 13 residues. CDR1 is SNHLY, CDR2 FYNNEI, per germline. Deletions cut 7 bases from V and 8 bases from J, with 14 bases between. Here the CDR3 DNA reads TGTGCCAGCACCCGAGCGGAGGGCGAAAAACTGTTTTTT. Translation: CASTRAEGEKLFF.

This clone showed up just once. The V and J genes are TRBV4-1 and TRBJ2-5, with 9 bases fitting TRBD1. Per germline, CDR1 MGHRA and CDR2 YSYEKL. CDR3 length: 13 residues. V was clipped by 4 bases and J by 7 bases; unmatched bases: 4. The DNA of the CDR3 is TGCGCCAGCAGCCGACAGGGGGAAGGGACCCAGTACTTC. The encoded protein is CASSRQGEGTQYF.

This clone was observed once. This chain uses TRBV28 with TRBJ2-7, with D tentatively TRBD2 (5 bases). Trimming removed 8 bases from V and 5 bases from J, with 13 bases in between. The germline gives CDR1 MDHEN, CDR2 SYDVKM. The CDR3 has 12 amino acids. Here the CDR3 reads CASATGVHEQYF. The CDR3 DNA reads as TGTGCCAGCGCGACCGGGGTTCACGAGCAGTACTTC.

The V and J genes are TRBV19 and TRBJ1-2, with 8 bases fitting TRBD1. The CDR3 length is 13 residues. Germline trimming cut 11 bases from V and 4 bases from J; bases unmatched to any gene: 9. In germline, CDR1 is LNHDA, CDR2 SQIVND (reference sequence). CDR3 DNA sequence: TGTGCCTCCCGGGCAGGGGGCACCTATGGCTACACCTTC. This gives the protein CASRAGGTYGYTF.

The gene calls are TRBV2 and TRBJ1-1; D is unclear. Deletions cut 0 bases from V and 6 bases from J, with 8 bases between. The CDR3 spans 13 residues. The germline gives CDR1 SNHLY, CDR2 FYNNEI. The CDR3 sequence: CASSEARLAEAFF. The CDR3 region has the DNA TGTGCCAGCAGTGAAGCGAGGCTGGCTGAAGCTTTCTTT.

The rearrangement links TRBV29-1 to TRBJ2-3, with D possibly being TRBD1 (6 bases). CDR1 SQVTM and CDR2 ANQGSEA come from the germline V gene. The CDR3 runs 15 residues. Trimming pared 4 bases from V and 1 base from J, leaving 15 bases between. DNA for the CDR3: TGCAGCGTTGCCGGGGCAGGGGAAGGCACAGATACGCAGTATTTT. It codes for CSVAGAGEGTDTQYF.

This clone is a singleton in its sample. V is TRBV29-1 and J is TRBJ1-1; D gene unclear. Germline assignment: CDR1 SQVTM and CDR2 ANQGSEA. The V end lost 6 bases, the J end lost 1 base, and 9 bases lay between the germline ends. This CDR3 comprises 12 residues. As DNA, the CDR3 is TGCAGCGTCAGAGGAGGGAACACTGAAGCTTTCTTT. Its protein is CSVRGGNTEAFF.

The V and J genes are TRBV7-9 and TRBJ1-3; D gene ambiguous. This CDR3 has 12 residues. Trimming cost V 4 bases and J 4 bases, with 5 bases left between them. The germline gives CDR1 SEHNR, CDR2 FQNEAQ (reference sequence). The CDR3 coding sequence is TGTGCCAGCAGCTCCCTGGGAAACACCATATATTTT. This gives the protein CASSSLGNTIYF.

As regards this clone: Different DNA sequences within this sample yield the same CDR3. This chain connects TRBV5-1 to TRBJ1-1; 9 bases are a match to TRBD1. The CDR3 has 13 amino acids. The J segment lost 11 bases and the V segment lost 0 bases, leaving 5 bases of the junction unmatched. Looked up from germline, CDR1 is SGHRS and CDR2 is YFSETQ. The CDR3 loop is CASSLGTGGEAFF. CDR3 nucleotide sequence: TGCGCCAGCAGCTTGGGTACAGGGGGCGAGGCTTTCTTT.

This clone was recorded once. DNA of the CDR3: TGCGCCAGCAGCTTACGAGGCCTGACGGGCACTGAAGCTTTCTTT. This gives the protein CASSLRGLTGTEAFF. The chain has TRBV5-1 and TRBJ1-1; D not certain. The germline V gene has CDR1 SGHRS and CDR2 YFSETQ. V was trimmed by 2 bases and J by 4 bases, leaving 15 bases between them. CDR3 size: 15 residues.